The 15 T cell receptor beta chains below were found in one sample sequenced in a study of blood T cell repertoires in COVID-19. Libraries were prepared by immunoSEQ multiplex PCR; TCRdb keeps only in-frame clonotypes and omits some of them. This table has 240,000 or so clones, around 87% appearing once. The sequenced sample was peripheral blood. These receptors originate from a man in his sixties who had recovered from COVID-19.

The V call is TRBV11-3, the J call TRBJ2-3; TRBD2 is a possible D gene (6 bases). The V and J ends lost 0 bases and 4 bases respectively, with 11 bases between them. Germline V gene sequence: CDR1 SGHNT, CDR2 YENEEA. The CDR3 extends over 15 amino acids. This chain's CDR3 is CASSLDGTSSDTQYF. In DNA, the CDR3 is TGTGCCAGCAGCTTAGATGGGACTTCCTCAGATACGCAGTATTTT.

V usage is TRBV5-4 and J usage is TRBJ2-7; no definite D call. The V gene lost 10 bases and the J gene lost 6 bases, with 11 bases spanning the gap. CDR1 and CDR2 from the germline V gene are SGHNT and YYREEE (reference sequence). CDR3 length: 10 amino acids. This CDR3 reads CAEAPGEQYV. In DNA form, the CDR3 reads TGTGCCGAAGCACCGGGCGAGCAGTACGTC.

This sequence joins TRBV5-5 and TRBJ1-1; TRBD1 matches at 8 bases. Germline-derived CDR1 and CDR2 are SGHKS and YYEKEE (reference sequence). After removal of 0 bases from V and 7 bases from J, the junction contained 5 bases not matched to a gene. The CDR3 spans 14 residues. The CDR3 here is CASSLVQDRVEAFF. Here the CDR3 DNA reads TGTGCCAGCAGCTTGGTGCAGGACAGGGTTGAAGCTTTCTTT.

The J gene is TRBJ2-6, the V gene TRBV5-6; D ambiguous. Trimming removed 2 bases at V and 0 bases at J, with 6 bases between. The CDR3 is 15 residues long. Germline V gene sequence: CDR1 SGHDT, CDR2 YYEEEE. The CDR3 DNA reads TGTGCCAGCAGCTTCCGGTTCTCTGGGGCCAACGTCCTGACTTTC. Protein: CASSFRFSGANVLTF.

V is TRBV6-5 and J is TRBJ1-1; a weak D match, TRBD1 (5 bases). Per germline, CDR1 MNHEY and CDR2 SVGAGI. V dropped 6 bases and J dropped 1 base, with 15 bases sitting between them. This CDR3 contains 15 residues. The CDR3 sequence: CASSPSTAQNTEAFF. Written as DNA, the CDR3 is TGTGCCAGCAGCCCCTCGACAGCCCAGAACACTGAAGCTTTCTTT.

V is TRBV20-1 and J is TRBJ2-4; 10 bases align to TRBD2. Germline V gene data show CDR1 as DFQATT and CDR2 as SNEGSKA (reference sequence). V dropped 3 bases and J dropped 6; count of bases not matched to a gene: 17. The CDR3 contains 18 residues. The CDR3 is CSASTTGTSETQRNIQYF. For the CDR3, the DNA is TGCAGTGCTAGTACAACCGGGACTAGCGAAACCCAGAGAAACATTCAGTACTTC.

The V gene is TRBV5-1, the J gene TRBJ2-2; 7 nucleotides line up with TRBD2. Germline V lookup: CDR1 SGHRS, CDR2 YFSETQ. V trimming: 4 bases; J trimming: 1 base; junction bases outside the gene matches: 4. The CDR3 runs to 15 residues. DNA of the CDR3: TGCGCCAGCAGCCGGGGAGGGGAGAACACCGGGGAGCTGTTTTTT. The encoded protein is CASSRGGENTGELFF.

The CDR3 bases are TGTGCCAGCTCACCCGGACAGGGAGAACAGCCCCAGCATTTT. This encodes CASSPGQGEQPQHF. The chain couples TRBV18 to TRBJ1-5; 8 bases line up with TRBD1. This CDR3 region has 14 residues. V trimming: 3 bases; J trimming: 7 bases; junction bases outside the gene matches: 5. The germline V gene has CDR1 KGHSH and CDR2 LQKENI.

The chain joins TRBV18 to TRBJ2-2; D is possibly TRBD1 (5 bases). The length of the CDR3 is 14 residues. In germline, CDR1 is KGHSH, CDR2 LQKENI. Trimming removed 3 bases at V and 5 bases at J, with 10 bases between. The CDR3 coding sequence is TGTGCCAGCTCACCGACGACAGTGACCGGGGAGCTGTTTTTT. Translating it yields CASSPTTVTGELFF.

This chain uses TRBV3-1 (or the pseudogene TRBV3-2) with TRBJ2-1; 7 positions agree with TRBD1. Germline loops: CDR1 LGHDT, CDR2 YNNKEL (reference sequence). The CDR3 is 15 residues long. Trimming cost V 4 bases and J 5 bases; bases outside gene matches: 8. CDR3 bases: TGTGCCAGCAGCCCCGACAGGGAAAGGAACAATGAGCAGTTCTTC. Protein sequence: CASSPDRERNNEQFF.

The chain recombines TRBV18 with TRBJ1-5, with D perhaps TRBD1 (5 bases). Looked up from germline, CDR1 is KGHSH and CDR2 is LQKENI. The CDR3 is 15 residues long. The germline V and J ends were trimmed by 4 bases and 3 bases, with 13 bases remaining between them. The CDR3 DNA reads TGTGCCAGCTCACTCGGCCAGGGTTCCAATCAGCCCCAGCATTTT. Amino acids: CASSLGQGSNQPQHF.

This clone was seen just once. CDR3 in amino acids: CASSVTMAGGGSDTQYF. In nucleotides, the CDR3 is TGTGCCAGCAGCGTAACCATGGCGGGCGGGGGGTCAGATACGCAGTATTTT. This chain uses TRBV9 with TRBJ2-3, with TRBD2 matching 8 bases. J gave up 4 bases and V 1 base, and 11 bases lay outside the gene matches. The CDR3 has 17 amino acids. The V gene's germline CDR1 is SGDLS and CDR2 YYNGEE.

The V and J genes are TRBV3-1 (or the pseudogene TRBV3-2) and TRBJ2-3, with 15 bases identical to TRBD2. The CDR3 is 18 residues long. Germline V gene lookup returns CDR1 LGHDT and CDR2 YNNKEL (reference sequence). V trimming: 5 bases; J trimming: 6 bases; junction bases outside the gene matches: 12. The CDR3 spells CASSVDLGLAGGGDTQYF. CDR3 in DNA: TGTGCCAGCAGCGTCGATTTGGGACTAGCGGGGGGAGGGGATACGCAGTATTTT.

With respect to this clone: Other DNA sequences in the sample encode the same CDR3. CDR3 amino acids: CASSLSSREGDTQYF. CDR3 DNA sequence: TGTGCCAGCAGCTTATCGTCCAGGGAAGGAGATACGCAGTATTTT. The chain uses TRBV7-9 and TRBJ2-3, with a possible D match to TRBD1 (5 bases). Trimming stripped 2 bases from V and 5 bases from J, with 14 bases between. The germline gives CDR1 SEHNR, CDR2 FQNEAQ (reference sequence). This CDR3 contains 15 residues.

With respect to this clone: This same CDR3 is encoded by further DNA sequences in the sample. The chain is built from TRBV5-1 and TRBJ2-3, with 7 bases fitting TRBD1. Germline V CDR1 and CDR2: SGHRS, YFSETQ. The CDR3 totals 13 residues. V dropped 4 bases and J dropped 5; count of bases not matched to a gene: 4. The CDR3 bases are TGCGCCAGCAGCCGAGGGGGCGAAGATACGCAGTATTTT. Amino acids: CASSRGGEDTQYF.